These T cell receptor beta chains were read from a single sample in a study of cytomegalovirus exposure and HLA in healthy donors. Data came from immunoSEQ multiplex PCR; TCRdb stores just in-frame clones and leaves some out. The table shows 85,000 to 110,000 clones, with around 66% occurring only once. Sequencing was carried out using PBMCs. Receptors originate from a woman between 50 and 59 years old in good health and CMV-seronegative. Both conserved end residues are part of each CDR3. Fields, in order: J gene, clone size, V gene, D gene, CDR3 protein, CDR3 DNA. The D gene is left open where the match is weak. Part of the rows lack a size; the others show once, few, many or a class for expanded clones.

j_call: TRBJ2-3
clone_size: once
v_call: TRBV7-9
d_call: NA
cdr3_aa: CASSPLGARGYTQYF
cdr3_nt: TGTGCCAGCAGCCCCCTTGGGGCTCGAGGCTATACGCAGTATTTT

j_call: TRBJ2-5
clone_size: NA
v_call: TRBV4-1
d_call: NA
cdr3_aa: CASSQVGAIQETQYF
cdr3_nt: TGCGCCAGCAGCCAAGTGGGTGCAATACAGGAGACCCAGTACTTC

j_call: TRBJ2-3
clone_size: NA
v_call: TRBV29-1
d_call: TRBD1
cdr3_aa: CSVEQGAVDTQYF
cdr3_nt: TGCAGCGTTGAACAGGGGGCAGTAGATACGCAGTATTTT

j_call: TRBJ2-7
clone_size: NA
v_call: TRBV28
d_call: TRBD2
cdr3_aa: CASSWTSGYEQYF
cdr3_nt: TGTGCCAGCAGCTGGACTAGCGGGTACGAGCAGTACTTC

j_call: TRBJ2-5
clone_size: NA
v_call: TRBV21-1
d_call: NA
cdr3_aa: CASRLVGIPYF
cdr3_nt: TGTGCCAGCCGACTAGTCGGGATACCGTACTTC

j_call: TRBJ1-1
clone_size: NA
v_call: TRBV25-1
d_call: TRBD1
cdr3_aa: CASSPGQGAGNTEAFF
cdr3_nt: TGTGCCAGCTCCCCGGGACAGGGAGCGGGGAACACTGAAGCTTTCTTT

j_call: TRBJ1-2
clone_size: NA
v_call: TRBV5-8
d_call: NA
cdr3_aa: CASSLDQGLGYTF
cdr3_nt: TGTGCCAGCAGCTTGGATCAGGGATTAGGCTACACCTTC

j_call: TRBJ1-4
clone_size: NA
v_call: TRBV28
d_call: NA
cdr3_aa: CASSTPGGSTNEKLFF
cdr3_nt: TGTGCCAGCAGTACACCCGGGGGTTCGACTAATGAAAAACTGTTTTTT

j_call: TRBJ2-3
clone_size: NA
v_call: TRBV7-2
d_call: TRBD2
cdr3_aa: CASSLDPGGGADTQYF
cdr3_nt: TGTGCCAGCAGCTTAGATCCGGGCGGGGGTGCAGATACGCAGTATTTT

j_call: TRBJ2-3
clone_size: NA
v_call: TRBV28
d_call: TRBD2
cdr3_aa: CASSLSSGITDTQYF
cdr3_nt: TGTGCCAGCAGTTTATCTAGCGGGATAACAGATACGCAGTATTTT

j_call: TRBJ2-1
clone_size: few
v_call: TRBV19
d_call: TRBD2
cdr3_aa: CASSGTSYNEQFF
cdr3_nt: TGTGCCAGTAGTGGGACTAGCTACAATGAGCAGTTCTTC

j_call: TRBJ2-7
clone_size: NA
v_call: TRBV6-5
d_call: NA
cdr3_aa: CASSYSWGDYEQYF
cdr3_nt: TGTGCCAGCAGTTACTCGTGGGGAGACTACGAGCAGTACTTC

j_call: TRBJ2-5
clone_size: NA
v_call: TRBV2
d_call: NA
cdr3_aa: CASSGQTQYF
cdr3_nt: TGTGCCAGCAGTGGGCAGACCCAGTACTTC

j_call: TRBJ1-6
clone_size: NA
v_call: TRBV5-1
d_call: NA
cdr3_aa: CASTLEAQGIDSPLHF
cdr3_nt: TGCGCCAGCACCTTGGAAGCCCAGGGGATCGATTCACCCCTCCACTTT

j_call: TRBJ2-7
clone_size: NA
v_call: TRBV30
d_call: NA
cdr3_aa: CAWSSYYEQYF
cdr3_nt: TGTGCCTGGAGTTCCTACTACGAGCAGTACTTC

j_call: TRBJ2-5
clone_size: NA
v_call: TRBV7-9
d_call: TRBD1
cdr3_aa: CASSRDREGETQYF
cdr3_nt: TGTGCCAGCAGCCGGGACAGGGAGGGAGAGACCCAGTACTTC

j_call: TRBJ2-2
clone_size: few
v_call: TRBV7-9
d_call: TRBD1
cdr3_aa: CASSLNHRGKYTGELFF
cdr3_nt: TGTGCCAGCAGCTTAAACCACAGGGGCAAGTACACCGGGGAGCTGTTTTTT

j_call: TRBJ1-6
clone_size: NA
v_call: TRBV27
d_call: NA
cdr3_aa: CASSFQGRDNSPLHF
cdr3_nt: TGTGCCAGCAGTTTCCAGGGGAGGGATAATTCACCCCTCCACTTT

j_call: TRBJ2-7
clone_size: few
v_call: TRBV11-2
d_call: TRBD1
cdr3_aa: CASSWDREGEQYF
cdr3_nt: TGTGCCAGCAGCTGGGACAGGGAAGGCGAGCAGTACTTC

j_call: TRBJ2-2
clone_size: NA
v_call: TRBV9
d_call: TRBD2
cdr3_aa: CASSTQRGRLAGSTGELFF
cdr3_nt: TGTGCCAGCAGCACACAACGGGGGCGACTAGCGGGATCCACCGGGGAGCTGTTTTTT

j_call: TRBJ2-1
clone_size: NA
v_call: TRBV19
d_call: TRBD2
cdr3_aa: CASSYSGSSYNEQFF
cdr3_nt: TGTGCCAGTAGTTACAGCGGGAGCTCCTACAATGAGCAGTTCTTC

j_call: TRBJ2-3
clone_size: NA
v_call: TRBV27
d_call: TRBD2
cdr3_aa: CASSGGGSGIGDTQYF
cdr3_nt: TGTGCCAGCAGTGGGGGGGGTAGCGGGATTGGAGATACGCAGTATTTT

j_call: TRBJ2-3
clone_size: once
v_call: TRBV7-9
d_call: NA
cdr3_aa: CASSRGRTGLGTDTQYF
cdr3_nt: TGTGCCAGCAGTCGAGGACGGACGGGATTGGGCACAGATACGCAGTATTTT

j_call: TRBJ2-7
clone_size: NA
v_call: TRBV9
d_call: TRBD1
cdr3_aa: CASSVYTQTYRGYEQYF
cdr3_nt: TGTGCCAGCAGCGTATATACCCAGACCTACAGGGGCTACGAGCAGTACTTC

j_call: TRBJ2-5
clone_size: few
v_call: TRBV18
d_call: NA
cdr3_aa: CASSPYQETQYF
cdr3_nt: TGTGCCAGCTCCCCGTACCAAGAGACCCAGTACTTC

j_call: TRBJ2-5
clone_size: few
v_call: TRBV11-2
d_call: TRBD1
cdr3_aa: CASSKSTGRQETQYF
cdr3_nt: TGTGCCAGCAGCAAATCGACAGGGCGCCAAGAGACCCAGTACTTC

j_call: TRBJ2-1
clone_size: NA
v_call: TRBV4-3
d_call: TRBD2
cdr3_aa: CASSQVQLAGGVFF
cdr3_nt: TGCGCCAGCAGCCAAGTCCAATTAGCGGGAGGTGTGTTCTTC

j_call: TRBJ1-4
clone_size: NA
v_call: TRBV6-1
d_call: NA
cdr3_aa: CASSRGPNEKLFF
cdr3_nt: TGTGCCAGCAGTAGGGGCCCTAATGAAAAACTGTTTTTT

j_call: TRBJ1-6
clone_size: NA
v_call: TRBV27
d_call: NA
cdr3_aa: CASGQDSRLFSPLHF
cdr3_nt: TGTGCCAGCGGGCAGGACAGCCGGTTGTTTTCACCCCTCCACTTT

j_call: TRBJ2-1
clone_size: NA
v_call: TRBV5-1
d_call: TRBD2
cdr3_aa: CASSLRSGSSNEQFF
cdr3_nt: TGCGCCAGCAGTCTCCGTAGCGGGAGCTCGAATGAGCAGTTCTTC

j_call: TRBJ2-1
clone_size: few
v_call: TRBV14
d_call: TRBD2
cdr3_aa: CASSHIAGAVSYNEQFF
cdr3_nt: TGTGCCAGCAGCCACATAGCGGGGGCGGTCTCCTACAATGAGCAGTTCTTC